This T cell receptor beta chain was sequenced during a study of post-analysis software for immune sequencing data. Study overall: Progressive-relapsing, secondary progressive and relapsing-remitting multiple sclerosis were among the disease courses included.

Broader study findings: Comparison with controls showed significantly lower normalized Chao1 diversity in multiple sclerosis patients. Samples sharing a preparation batch grouped tightly together when assessed by F measure.

Unique molecular identifiers had been added to the TCR beta cDNA libraries. Some 500,000 cDNA molecules were recovered from an input of about 0.9 to 11 million T cells. TCRdb reprocessed the PCR reads with MiXCR, giving one entry per CDR3 protein. The table has roughly 800,000 distinct CDR3 sequences, 46% seen once; the top ten hold roughly 4.9%. In regard to this clonotype: Its antigen is undetermined.

Sample: blood. This TCR was recovered from a girl aged 5-17 years with multiple sclerosis.

Here the CDR3 reads CASSSEEDSNSNQPQHF. CDR3 sequence (DNA): TGTGCCAGCAGCTCTGAGGAGGACTCCAATAGCAATCAGCCCCAGCATTTT. The chain joins TRBV7-9 to TRBJ1-5; D unresolved. V was clipped by 4 bases and J by 0 bases, with 16 bases between them. The CDR3 totals 17 residues. Looked up from germline, CDR1 is SEHNR and CDR2 is FQNEAQ (reference sequence).